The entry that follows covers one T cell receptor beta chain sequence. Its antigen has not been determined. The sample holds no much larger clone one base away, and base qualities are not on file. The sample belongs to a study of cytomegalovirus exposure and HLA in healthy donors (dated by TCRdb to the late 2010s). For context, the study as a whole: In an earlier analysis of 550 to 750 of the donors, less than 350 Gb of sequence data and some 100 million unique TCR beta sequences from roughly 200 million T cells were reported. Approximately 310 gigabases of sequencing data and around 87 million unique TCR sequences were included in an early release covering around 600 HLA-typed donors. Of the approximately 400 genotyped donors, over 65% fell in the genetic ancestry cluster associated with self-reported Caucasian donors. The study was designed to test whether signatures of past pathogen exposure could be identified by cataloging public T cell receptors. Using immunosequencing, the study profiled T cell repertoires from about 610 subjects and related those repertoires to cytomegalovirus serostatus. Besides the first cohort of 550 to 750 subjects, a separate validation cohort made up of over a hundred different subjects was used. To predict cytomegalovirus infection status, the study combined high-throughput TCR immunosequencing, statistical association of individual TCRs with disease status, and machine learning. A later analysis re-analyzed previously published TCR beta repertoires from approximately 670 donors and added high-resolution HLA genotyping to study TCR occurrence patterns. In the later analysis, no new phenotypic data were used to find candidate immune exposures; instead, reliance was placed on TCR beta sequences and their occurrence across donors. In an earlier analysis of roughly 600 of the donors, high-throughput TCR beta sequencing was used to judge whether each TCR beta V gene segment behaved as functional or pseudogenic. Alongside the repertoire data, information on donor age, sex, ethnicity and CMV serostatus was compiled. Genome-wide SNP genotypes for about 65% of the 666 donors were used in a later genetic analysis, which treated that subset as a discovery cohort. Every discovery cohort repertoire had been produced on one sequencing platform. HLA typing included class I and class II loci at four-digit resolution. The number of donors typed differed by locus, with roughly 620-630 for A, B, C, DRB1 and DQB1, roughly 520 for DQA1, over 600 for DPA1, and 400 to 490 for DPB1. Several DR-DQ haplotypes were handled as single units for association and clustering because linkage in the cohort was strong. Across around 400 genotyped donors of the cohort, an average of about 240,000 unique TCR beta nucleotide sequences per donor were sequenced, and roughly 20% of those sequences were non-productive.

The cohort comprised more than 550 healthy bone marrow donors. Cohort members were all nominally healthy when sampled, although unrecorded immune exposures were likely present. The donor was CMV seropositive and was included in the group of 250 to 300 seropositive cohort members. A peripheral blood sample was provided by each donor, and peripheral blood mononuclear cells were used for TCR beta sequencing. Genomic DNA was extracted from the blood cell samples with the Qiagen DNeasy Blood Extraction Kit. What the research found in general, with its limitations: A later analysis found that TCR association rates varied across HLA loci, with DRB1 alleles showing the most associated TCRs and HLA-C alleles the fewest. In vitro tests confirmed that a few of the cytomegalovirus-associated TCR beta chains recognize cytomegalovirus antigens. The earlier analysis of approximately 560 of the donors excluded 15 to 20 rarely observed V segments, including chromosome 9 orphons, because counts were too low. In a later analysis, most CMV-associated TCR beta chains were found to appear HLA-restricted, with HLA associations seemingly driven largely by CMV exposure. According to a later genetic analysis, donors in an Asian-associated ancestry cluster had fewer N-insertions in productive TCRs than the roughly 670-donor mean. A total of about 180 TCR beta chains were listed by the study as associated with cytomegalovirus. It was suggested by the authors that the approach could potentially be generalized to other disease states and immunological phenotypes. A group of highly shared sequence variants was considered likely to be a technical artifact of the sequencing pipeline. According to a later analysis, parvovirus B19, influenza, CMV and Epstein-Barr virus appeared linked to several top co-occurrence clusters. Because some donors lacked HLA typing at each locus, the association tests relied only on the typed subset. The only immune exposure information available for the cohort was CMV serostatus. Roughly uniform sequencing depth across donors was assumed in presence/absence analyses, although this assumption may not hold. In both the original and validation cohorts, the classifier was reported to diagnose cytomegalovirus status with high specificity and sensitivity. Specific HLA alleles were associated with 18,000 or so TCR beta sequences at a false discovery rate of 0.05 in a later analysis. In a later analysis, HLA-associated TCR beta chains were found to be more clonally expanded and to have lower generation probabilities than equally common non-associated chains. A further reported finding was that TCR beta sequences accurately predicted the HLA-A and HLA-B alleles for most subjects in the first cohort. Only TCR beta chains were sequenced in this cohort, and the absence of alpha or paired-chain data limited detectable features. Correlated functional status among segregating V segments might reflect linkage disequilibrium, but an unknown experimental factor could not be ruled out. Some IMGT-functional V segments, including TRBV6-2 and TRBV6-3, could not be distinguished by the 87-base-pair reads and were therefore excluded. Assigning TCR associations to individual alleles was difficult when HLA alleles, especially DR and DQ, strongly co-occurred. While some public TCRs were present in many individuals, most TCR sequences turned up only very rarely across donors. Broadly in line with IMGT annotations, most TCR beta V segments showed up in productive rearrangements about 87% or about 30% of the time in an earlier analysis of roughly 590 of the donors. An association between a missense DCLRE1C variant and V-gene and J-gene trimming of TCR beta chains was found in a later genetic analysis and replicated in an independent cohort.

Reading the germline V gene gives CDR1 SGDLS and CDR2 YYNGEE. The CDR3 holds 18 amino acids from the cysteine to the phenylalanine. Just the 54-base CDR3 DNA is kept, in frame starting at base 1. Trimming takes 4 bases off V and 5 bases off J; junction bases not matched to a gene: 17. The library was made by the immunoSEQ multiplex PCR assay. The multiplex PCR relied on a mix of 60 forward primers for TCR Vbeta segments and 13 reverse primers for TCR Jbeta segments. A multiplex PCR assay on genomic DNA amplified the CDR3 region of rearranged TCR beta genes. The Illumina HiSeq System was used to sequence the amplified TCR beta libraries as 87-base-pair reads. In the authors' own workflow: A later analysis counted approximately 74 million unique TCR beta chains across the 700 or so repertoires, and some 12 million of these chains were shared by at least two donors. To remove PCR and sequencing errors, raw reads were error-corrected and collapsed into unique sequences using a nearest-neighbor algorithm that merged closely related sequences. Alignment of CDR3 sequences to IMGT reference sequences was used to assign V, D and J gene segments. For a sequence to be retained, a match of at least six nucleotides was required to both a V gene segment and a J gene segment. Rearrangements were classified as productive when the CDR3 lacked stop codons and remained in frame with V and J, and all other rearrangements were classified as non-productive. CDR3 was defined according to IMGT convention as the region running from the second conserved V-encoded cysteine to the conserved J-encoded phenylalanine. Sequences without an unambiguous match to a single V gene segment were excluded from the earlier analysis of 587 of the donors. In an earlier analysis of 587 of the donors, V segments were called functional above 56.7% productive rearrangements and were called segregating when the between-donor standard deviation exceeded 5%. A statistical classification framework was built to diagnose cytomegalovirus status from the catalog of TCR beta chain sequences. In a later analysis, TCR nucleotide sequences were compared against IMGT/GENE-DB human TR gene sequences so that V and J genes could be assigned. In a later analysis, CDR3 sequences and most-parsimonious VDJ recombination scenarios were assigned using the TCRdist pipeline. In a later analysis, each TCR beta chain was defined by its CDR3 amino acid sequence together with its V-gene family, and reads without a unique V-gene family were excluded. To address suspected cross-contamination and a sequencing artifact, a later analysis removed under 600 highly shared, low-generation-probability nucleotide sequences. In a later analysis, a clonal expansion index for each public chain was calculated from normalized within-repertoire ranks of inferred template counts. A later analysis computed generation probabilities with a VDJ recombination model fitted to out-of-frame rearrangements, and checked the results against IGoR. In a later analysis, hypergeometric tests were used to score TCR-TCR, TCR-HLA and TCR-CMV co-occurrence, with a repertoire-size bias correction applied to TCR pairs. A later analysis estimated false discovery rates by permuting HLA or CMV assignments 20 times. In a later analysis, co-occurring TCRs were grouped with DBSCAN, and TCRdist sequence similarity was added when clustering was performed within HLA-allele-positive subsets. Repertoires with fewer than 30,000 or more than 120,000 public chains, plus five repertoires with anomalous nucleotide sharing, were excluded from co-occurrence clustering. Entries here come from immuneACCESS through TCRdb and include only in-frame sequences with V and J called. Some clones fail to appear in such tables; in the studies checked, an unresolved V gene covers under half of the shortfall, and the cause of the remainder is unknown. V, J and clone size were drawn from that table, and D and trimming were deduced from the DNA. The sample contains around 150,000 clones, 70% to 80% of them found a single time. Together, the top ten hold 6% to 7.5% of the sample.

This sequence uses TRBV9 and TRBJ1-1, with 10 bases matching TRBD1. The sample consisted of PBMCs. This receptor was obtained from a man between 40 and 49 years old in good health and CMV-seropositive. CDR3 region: CASSITAGTGVLGTEAFF. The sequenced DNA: TGTGCCAGCAGCATAACCGCAGGGACAGGGGTATTGGGTACTGAAGCTTTCTTT.